This record concerns one T cell receptor (beta chain) sequence. Its antigen is not known. Sequencing used immunoSEQ multiplex PCR; TCRdb keeps in-frame clones, though not all of them. The sample records under 150,000 clones, approximately 90% being singletons. This sample stems from a study of T cell responses to AZD1222 COVID-19 vaccine. The CDR3 has 14 residues. The trim removed 4 bases at V and 0 bases at J, leaving 2 bases unmatched. CDR1 and CDR2 (germline): MGHDK, SYGVNS. The study, taken as a whole, reports: White British people made up most donors, females outnumbered males, and clonal diversity was possibly underestimated.

The chain links TRBV25-1 to TRBJ2-7; 8 bases align to TRBD1. This TCR derives from an adult in good health. Sequences were derived from peripheral blood, sampled on day 0 of AZD1222 vaccination. The CDR3 sequence is CASSGTGSSYEQYF. The CDR3 coding sequence is TGTGCCAGCAGTGGGACAGGGAGCTCCTACGAGCAGTACTTC.